This T cell receptor beta chain was profiled in a study of blood T cell repertoires in COVID-19. Study-level background: Nucleic acid was either cDNA or gDNA, and it came from T cells, B-cell-depleted T cells, or PBMCs.

This clone occurred once. Germline V gives CDR1 SGHKS, CDR2 YYEKEE (reference sequence). The CDR3 runs to 18 residues. J lost 5 bases, V lost 4 bases, and 12 bases had no gene match. Those enrolled, adults aged about 18 to 89 years, came from about 24 US areas. Allocation to cohorts depended on clinical history reported by the participants. Original processing methods: It was from reference gene primer amplification that nucleated cell counts were estimated. The table came from immunoSEQ multiplex PCR; TCRdb's copy has only in-frame clones and leaves some out. V and J calls and clone size are those listed in that table; D and trimming were worked out from the DNA. The profile shows 380,000 or so clones, roughly 88% of them singletons.

Sequenced input: PBMCs or T cells enriched from blood (not recorded which). This chain uses TRBV5-5 with TRBJ2-2; the match to TRBD1 covers 12 bases. The receptor was derived from a woman younger than 45 with acute COVID-19. The CDR3 is CASSPRGTGGIGTGELFF. In DNA form, the CDR3 reads TGTGCCAGCAGCCCCCGCGGGACAGGGGGCATCGGGACCGGGGAGCTGTTTTTT.